One sample yielded the 6 T cell receptor beta chains listed below, sequenced in a study of T cells in Graves' hyperthyroidism and ophthalmopathy. The source material, RNA transcripts, was used to amplify TCR beta CDR3 regions. HTBI primers were employed in a first-round RT-PCR of the TCR CDR3. TCRdb itself ran the multiplex PCR reads through MiXCR, one entry per CDR3 protein. The sample consists of about 590,000 distinct CDR3 sequences, 14% of them appearing once. Sequencing input: blood. The receptors shown here come from a woman younger than 35 with Graves' ophthalmopathy.

This clonotype was counted many times. The chain carries TRBV12-3 or TRBV12-4 and TRBJ2-5; 10 bases agree with TRBD1. Trimming cost V 6 bases and J 5 bases; bases outside gene matches: 9. The CDR3 sequence is 15 residues long. CDR3 residues: CASSTRQGAGETQYF. DNA of the CDR3: TGTGCCAGCAGCACCCGACAGGGGGCTGGGGAGACCCAGTACTTC.

The chain has TRBV4-1 and TRBJ1-1, with 8 bases identical to TRBD1. CDR3 length: 17 residues. CDR1 MGHRA and CDR2 YSYEKL come from the germline V gene. The ends lost 1 base at V and 4 bases at J; junction bases unmatched: 11. CDR3 in DNA: TGCGCCAGCAGCCAAGTTATCAGGGGGCCTCTGGGCACTGAAGCTTTCTTT. Protein product: CASSQVIRGPLGTEAFF.

This clonotype was recorded at least ten times. This chain joins TRBV11-2 and TRBJ2-7; 9 nucleotides agree with TRBD1. This CDR3 contains 15 residues. Germline V gene sequence: CDR1 SGHAT, CDR2 FQNNGV. After removal of 5 bases from V and 1 base from J, the junction contained 6 bases not matched to a gene. CDR3 in amino acids: CASSLGTGLSYEQYF. The CDR3 nucleotides are TGTGCCAGCAGCCTAGGGACAGGGCTATCCTACGAGCAGTACTTC. Based on the CDR3 plus reference TRBV11-2 and TRBJ2-7, the full variable domain is EAGVAQSPRYKIIEKRQSVAFWCNPISGHATLYWYQQILGQGPKLLIQFQNNGVVDDSQLPKDRFSAERLKGVDSTLKIQPAKLEDSAVYLCASSLGTGLSYEQYFGPGTRLTVT.

This clonotype was counted many times. The chain uses TRBV27 and TRBJ2-1; D is undetermined. The germline V gene has CDR1 MNHEY and CDR2 SMNVEV (reference sequence). The CDR3 has 15 amino acids. V was shortened by 3 bases and J by 5 bases, with 14 bases between the two germline ends. CDR3 sequence reads: CASSFSKRLHNEQFF. CDR3 DNA: TGTGCCAGCAGTTTTAGTAAGCGTCTGCACAATGAGCAGTTCTTC.

Many counts were recorded for this clonotype. The V and J genes are TRBV12-3 or TRBV12-4 and TRBJ2-5, with TRBD2 as a possible D gene (5 bases). V was trimmed by 6 bases and J by 5 bases, leaving 10 bases between them. The CDR3 has 12 amino acids. The CDR3 DNA follows: TGTGCCAGCAGCCTGCGGAGGGAGACCCAGTACTTC. It codes for CASSLRRETQYF.

This clonotype was counted at least ten times. The genes are TRBV7-9 and TRBJ2-1; 9 bases match TRBD2. Losses at the gene ends were 5 bases for V and 4 bases for J; bases not matched to a gene: 9. The CDR3 has 16 amino acids. CDR1 and CDR2 from the germline V gene are SEHNR and FQNEAQ (reference sequence). This CDR3 reads CASSAMRLAAYNEQFF. For the CDR3, the DNA is TGTGCCAGCAGCGCGATGAGACTAGCGGCATACAATGAGCAGTTCTTC. The complete variable domain, with remaining parts taken from reference TRBV7-9 and TRBJ2-1, reads DTGVSQNPRHKITKRGQNVTFRCDPISEHNRLYWYRQTLGQGPEFLTYFQNEAQLEKSRLLSDRFSAERPKGSFSTLEIQRTEQGDSAMYLCASSAMRLAAYNEQFFGPGTRLTVL.